This T cell receptor beta chain was found in a study of cytomegalovirus exposure and HLA in healthy donors. Findings and limits, study-wide: Judged likely to be a sequencing artifact was a cluster of highly shared sequence variants. Researchers reported that three CMV-associated chains were confirmed in vitro as CMV antigen-specific. Versus the approximately 720-donor mean, an Asian-associated ancestry cluster reportedly showed fewer N-insertions in a later analysis. The authors enumerated some 170 TCR beta chains as linked to cytomegalovirus.

The PCR was carried out with 60 Vbeta primers and 13 Jbeta primers. Only in-frame clones appear in the TCRdb table, and some are missing; sequencing was by immunoSEQ multiplex PCR. This table holds around 150,000 clones, about 82% found once. The V segment lost 2 bases and the J segment 4 bases; nucleotides outside the gene matches: 5. Germline-derived CDR1 and CDR2 are MNHEY and SVGAGI. This CDR3 comprises 14 residues. About this clone itself: The antigen is undetermined.

This receptor was identified in a female donor in good health and CMV-seropositive. Sequenced material: PBMCs. V usage is TRBV6-5 and J usage is TRBJ2-7, with 7 bases aligning to TRBD2. CDR3 in amino acids: CASSYPRLAYEQYF. CDR3 nucleotides: TGTGCCAGCAGTTACCCCCGACTAGCTTACGAGCAGTACTTC.